What follows are 18 T cell receptor beta chains derived from one specimen sequenced in a study of post-analysis software for immune sequencing data (dated by TCRdb to about 2015). Here is what the overall study found, with its caveats: Patients showed significantly higher frequencies than controls for a few TRBV segments, among them TRBV5-6, TRBV5-1 and TRBV20-1.

Which antigens these TCRs recognize remains unknown. The library relied on PCR. The sequencer was an Illumina HiSeq 2500. Unique molecular identifiers were incorporated into TCR beta cDNA libraries to reduce PCR and sequencing biases. TCRdb reanalyzed the raw reads on its own, using fastp at Q25 for trimming and MiXCR for clone calling, and kept in-frame beta chains. Each CDR3 protein appears once, grouped with its most common genes and DNA. The sample table lists about 800,000 distinct CDR3 sequences, 30% of them with a count of one. The ten top clones hold 0.56% of the sample. The sample consisted of blood. Receptor source: a girl aged 10 to 17 with multiple sclerosis.

This chain links TRBV7-2 with TRBJ2-5; a weak D match, TRBD1 (5 bases). In germline, CDR1 is SGHTA, CDR2 FQGNSA. Between the trimmed V and J ends, which lost 0 bases and 11 bases, there was a span of 22 bases. The CDR3 is 16 residues long. CDR3 nucleotides: TGTGCCAGCAGCTTAGCGGGTAGGGGCTCCTACAATGAGCAGTACTTC. Translating it yields CASSLAGRGSYNEQYF.

This clonotype appeared a few times. This may be a read error: a much more frequent sequence differs by one nucleotide. The CDR3 sequence is CASTYRTSGANVLTF. The CDR3, as DNA: TGTGCCAGCACCTATAGAACCTCTGGGGCCAACGTCCTGACTTTC. The chain uses TRBV28 and TRBJ2-6; D remains ambiguous. This CDR3 is 15 amino acids long. The germline V gene has CDR1 MDHEN and CDR2 SYDVKM. V was clipped by 7 bases and J by 0 bases, with 10 bases between them. Full variable domain (rest looked up from reference TRBV28 and TRBJ2-6): DVKVTQSSRYLVKRTGEKVFLECVQDMDHENMFWYRQDPGLGLRLIYFSYDVKMKEKGDIPEGYSVSREKKERFSLILESASTNQTSMYLCASTYRTSGANVLTFGAGSRLTVL.

This sequence joins TRBV20-1 and TRBJ2-5, with no clear D. The CDR3 consists of 14 residues. The ends were cut back, 0 bases at V and 1 base at J, with 9 bases in the middle. The V gene's germline CDR1 is DFQATT and CDR2 SNEGSKA (reference sequence). For the CDR3, the DNA is TGCAGTGCTAGAGAAGCTGGCACCCAAGAGACCCAGTACTTC. Protein: CSAREAGTQETQYF.

This clonotype showed up just a few times. The V gene is TRBV9, the J gene TRBJ2-5; a weak D match, TRBD1 (5 bases). The CDR3 extends over 15 amino acids. With 4 bases removed from V and 11 bases from J, the gap between germline ends came to 24 bases. In germline, CDR1 is SGDLS, CDR2 YYNGEE. CDR3 bases: TGTGCCAGCAGCCCTCAACCGGACAAATACAATGAGCAGTACTTC. This encodes CASSPQPDKYNEQYF.

The table lists this clonotype with many counts. This sequence joins TRBV10-3 and TRBJ2-1; 11 bases align to TRBD1. Germline CDR1 and CDR2: ENHRY and SYGVKD. The CDR3 runs to 16 residues. V lost 7 bases to trimming and J lost 6 bases; unmatched junction nucleotides: 11. The CDR3 sequence is CAITAEGQGAGNEQFF. As DNA, the CDR3 is TGTGCCATCACCGCCGAAGGACAGGGGGCCGGCAATGAGCAGTTCTTC.

The chain links TRBV20-1 to TRBJ1-5; D uncertain. The CDR3 runs to 16 residues. V lost 0 bases and J lost 1, with 13 bases in between. Germline-derived CDR1 and CDR2 are DFQATT and SNEGSKA (reference sequence). CDR3 DNA sequence: TGCAGTGCTAGAGACCCGACCCCGGGGAGCAATCAGCCCCAGCATTTT. Protein: CSARDPTPGSNQPQHF.

This clonotype was seen only a few times. This sequence joins TRBV6-5 and TRBJ1-6; 7 bases are shared with TRBD1. V was pared by 7 bases and J by 10 bases, with 10 bases of the junction left unmatched. Germline V gives CDR1 MNHEY, CDR2 SVGAGI. The CDR3 extends over 14 amino acids. The CDR3 region is CASTDRAGDSPLHF. The CDR3 DNA reads as TGTGCCAGCACCGACAGGGCAGGGGACTCACCCCTCCACTTT.

The CDR3 bases are TGTGCCAGCTCCATGGGGAGTATAGCCAAAAACATTCAGTACTTC. Protein product: CASSMGSIAKNIQYF. The V gene is TRBV7-9, the J gene TRBJ2-4; D is possibly TRBD2 (5 bases). The CDR3 runs to 15 residues. Germline V lookup: CDR1 SEHNR, CDR2 FQNEAQ (reference sequence). V dropped 8 bases and J dropped 0 bases, with 14 bases sitting between them.

The chain is built from TRBV28 and TRBJ2-1; D is ambiguous. The CDR3 extends over 12 amino acids. Germline V lookup: CDR1 MDHEN, CDR2 SYDVKM. The germline V and J ends were trimmed by 7 bases and 3 bases, with 7 bases remaining between them. CDR3 DNA sequence: TGTGCCAGCACGGAGAACTACAATGAGCAGTTCTTC. It translates to CASTENYNEQFF.

This clonotype was picked up one time. This chain uses TRBV6-5 with TRBJ1-4; D call uncertain. The ends were cut back, 2 bases at V and 7 bases at J, with 11 bases in the middle. Germline CDR1 and CDR2: MNHEY and SVGAGI. This CDR3 comprises 14 residues. CDR3 residues: CASSYRRYGEKLFF. Written as DNA, the CDR3 is TGTGCCAGCAGTTACCGTAGGTACGGTGAAAAACTGTTTTTT.

This clonotype was observed a handful of times. The gene calls are TRBV20-1 and TRBJ2-7; TRBD1 aligns across 7 bases. Germline V gives CDR1 DFQATT, CDR2 SNEGSKA (reference sequence). V was clipped by 5 bases and J by 4 bases; unmatched bases: 11. The CDR3 has 14 residues. CDR3 in amino acids: CSASKTGRNYEQYF. The CDR3 bases are TGCAGTGCTTCCAAGACAGGGAGAAATTACGAGCAGTACTTC.

The chain links TRBV9 to TRBJ1-3; TRBD1 matches at 8 bases. With 4 bases clipped from V and 2 bases from J, the junction kept 8 bases outside the gene matches. Germline V lookup: CDR1 SGDLS, CDR2 YYNGEE. The CDR3 is 16 residues long. CDR3 DNA: TGTGCCAGCAGCACGGACAGGGCGCAACCTGGAAACACCATATATTTT. This sequence encodes CASSTDRAQPGNTIYF. Filled out from reference TRBV9 and TRBJ1-3, the complete variable domain reads DSGVTQTPKHLITATGQRVTLRCSPRSGDLSVYWYQQSLDQGLQFLIQYYNGEERAKGNILERFSAQQFPDLHSELNLSSLELGDSALYFCASSTDRAQPGNTIYFGEGSWLTVV.

V is TRBV7-7 and J is TRBJ2-7; D is undetermined. From germline, CDR1 is SSHAT and CDR2 FNYEAQ (reference sequence). The CDR3 is 13 residues long. V gave up 2 bases and J gave up 2 bases, with 7 bases separating them. CDR3 sequence reads: CASSLSPTYEQYF. The CDR3 region has the DNA TGTGCCAGCAGCTTATCCCCAACCTACGAGCAGTACTTC.

The rearrangement links TRBV4-3 to TRBJ2-7; TRBD2 matches 7 bases. Germline trimming cut 4 bases from V and 5 bases from J; bases unmatched to any gene: 11. The CDR3 runs 15 residues. Looked up from germline, CDR1 is LGHNA and CDR2 is YSLEER. CDR3 amino acids: CASSPTRGGRHEQYF. The CDR3 DNA reads TGCGCCAGCAGCCCGACGCGCGGGGGAAGGCACGAGCAGTACTTC.

The rearrangement joins TRBV3-1 to TRBJ2-3; D unresolved. The germline V and J ends were trimmed by 0 bases and 4 bases, with 14 bases remaining between them. The CDR3 length is 16 residues. CDR1 and CDR2 from the germline V gene are LGHDT and YNNKEL (reference sequence). DNA for the CDR3: TGTGCCAGCAGCCAAGACGTCAGGCCCTGGGCAGATACGCAGTATTTT. Protein: CASSQDVRPWADTQYF.

V usage is TRBV11-2 and J usage is TRBJ2-6, with 8 bases lining up with TRBD1. The CDR3 sequence is 15 residues long. V trimming: 3 bases; J trimming: 12 bases; junction bases outside the gene matches: 10. CDR1 SGHAT and CDR2 FQNNGV come from the germline V gene. The CDR3 sequence: CASSFPGGDPGVLTF. Here the CDR3 DNA reads TGTGCCAGCAGCTTTCCAGGGGGCGACCCCGGCGTCCTGACTTTC.

The chain recombines TRBV20-1 with TRBJ2-3; 8 bases fit TRBD1. In germline, CDR1 is DFQATT, CDR2 SNEGSKA (reference sequence). This CDR3 is 15 amino acids long. Unmatched junction bases numbered 8, after V lost 5 bases and J lost 1 base. CDR3 region: CSAGATTGGTDTQYF. DNA for the CDR3: TGCAGTGCTGGGGCGACGACAGGGGGCACAGATACGCAGTATTTT.

V and J are TRBV11-2 and TRBJ2-1; 13 nucleotides agree with TRBD2. CDR1 SGHAT and CDR2 FQNNGV come from the germline V gene. The CDR3 totals 16 residues. The J segment lost 7 bases and the V segment lost 5 bases, leaving 8 bases of the junction unmatched. As DNA, the CDR3 is TGTGCCAGCAGCCGAACTAGCGGGAGGGCCGGAAATGAGCAGTTCTTC. Residues: CASSRTSGRAGNEQFF.